This TCR beta chain was identified during a study of blood T cell repertoires in COVID-19. For the study at large: Sites across the United States, Italy and Spain contributed samples from acute and convalescent COVID-19. Sample material is recorded as cDNA or gDNA derived from T cells, B-cell-depleted T cells, or PBMCs.

With 5 bases clipped from V and 4 bases from J, the junction kept 5 bases outside the gene matches. Per the germline V gene, CDR1 is LNHDA and CDR2 is SQIVND (reference sequence). The CDR3 spans 13 residues. As handled by the study authors: Scientists estimated how many nucleated cells there were by amplifying reference gene primers. Profiled with immunoSEQ multiplex PCR; TCRdb holds only in-frame clones, not every one. Clone size and the V and J calls come from that table; the DNA yielded D and trimming. The sample lists tens of thousands of clones, 91% occurring once. The sequence derives from an older man with active COVID-19. Sequenced input: peripheral blood. V gene TRBV19 combines with J gene TRBJ2-7; 7 bases align to TRBD1. This CDR3 reads CASSRQGEYEQYF. The CDR3 DNA sequence: TGTGCCAGTAGTCGACAGGGCGAGTACGAGCAGTACTTC.